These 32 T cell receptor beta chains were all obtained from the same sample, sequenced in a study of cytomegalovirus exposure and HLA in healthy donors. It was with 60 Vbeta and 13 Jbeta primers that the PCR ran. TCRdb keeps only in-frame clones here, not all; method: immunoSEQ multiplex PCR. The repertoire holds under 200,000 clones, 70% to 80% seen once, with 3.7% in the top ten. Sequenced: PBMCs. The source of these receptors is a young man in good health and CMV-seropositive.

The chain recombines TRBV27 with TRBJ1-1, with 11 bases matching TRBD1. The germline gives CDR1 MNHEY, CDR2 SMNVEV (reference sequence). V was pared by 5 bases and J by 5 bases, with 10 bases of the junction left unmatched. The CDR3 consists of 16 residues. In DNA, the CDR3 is TGTGCCAGCAGTCCACGGACAGGGGGCATGAGGACTGAAGCTTTCTTT. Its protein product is CASSPRTGGMRTEAFF.

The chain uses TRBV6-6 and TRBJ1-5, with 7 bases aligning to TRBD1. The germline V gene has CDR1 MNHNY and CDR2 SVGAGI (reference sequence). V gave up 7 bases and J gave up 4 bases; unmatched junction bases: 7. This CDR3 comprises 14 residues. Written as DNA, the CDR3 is TGTGCCAGCACTGACAGGGTAGGGAATCAGCCCCAGCATTTT. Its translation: CASTDRVGNQPQHF.

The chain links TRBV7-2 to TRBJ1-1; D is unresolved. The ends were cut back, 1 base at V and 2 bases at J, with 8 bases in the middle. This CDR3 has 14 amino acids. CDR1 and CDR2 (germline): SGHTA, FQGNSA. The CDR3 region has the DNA TGTGCCAGCAGCTTAGGAGTCGCTAACACTGAAGCTTTCTTT. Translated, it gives CASSLGVANTEAFF.

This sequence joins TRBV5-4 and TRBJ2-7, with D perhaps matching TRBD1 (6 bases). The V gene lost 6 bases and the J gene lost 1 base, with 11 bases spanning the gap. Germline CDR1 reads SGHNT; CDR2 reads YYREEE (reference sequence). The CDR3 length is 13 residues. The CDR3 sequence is CASTPDRSYEQYF. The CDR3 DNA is TGTGCCAGCACCCCGGACAGATCCTACGAGCAGTACTTC.

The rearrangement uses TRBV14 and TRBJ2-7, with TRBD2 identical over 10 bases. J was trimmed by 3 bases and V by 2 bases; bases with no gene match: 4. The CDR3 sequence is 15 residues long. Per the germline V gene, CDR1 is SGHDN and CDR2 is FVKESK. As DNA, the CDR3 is TGTGCCAGCAGCCAAAGTCTAGCGGGGGACTACGAGCAGTACTTC. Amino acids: CASSQSLAGDYEQYF.

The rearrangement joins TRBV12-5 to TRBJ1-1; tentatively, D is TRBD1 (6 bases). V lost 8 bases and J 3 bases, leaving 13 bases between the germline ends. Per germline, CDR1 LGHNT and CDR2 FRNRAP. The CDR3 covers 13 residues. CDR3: CASSIQGHTEAFF. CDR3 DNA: TGTGCTAGTAGCATACAGGGCCACACTGAAGCTTTCTTT. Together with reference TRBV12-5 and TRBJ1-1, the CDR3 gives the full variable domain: DARVTQTPRHKVTEMGQEVTMRCQPILGHNTVFWYRQTMMQGLELLAYFRNRAPLDDSGMPKDRFSAEMPDATLATLKIQPSEPRDSAVYFCASSIQGHTEAFFGQGTRLTVV.

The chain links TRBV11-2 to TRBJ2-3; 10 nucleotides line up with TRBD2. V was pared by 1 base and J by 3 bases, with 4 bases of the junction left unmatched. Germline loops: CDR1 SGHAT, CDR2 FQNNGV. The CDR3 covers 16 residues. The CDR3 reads CASSLVSGGATDTQYF. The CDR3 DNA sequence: TGTGCCAGCAGCTTAGTCAGCGGGGGGGCTACAGATACGCAGTATTTT.

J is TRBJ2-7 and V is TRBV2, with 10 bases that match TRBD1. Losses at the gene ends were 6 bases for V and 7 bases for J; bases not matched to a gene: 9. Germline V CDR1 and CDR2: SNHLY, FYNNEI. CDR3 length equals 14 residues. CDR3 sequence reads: CASSPRQGAWEQYF. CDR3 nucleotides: TGTGCCAGCAGCCCCAGACAGGGGGCATGGGAGCAGTACTTC.

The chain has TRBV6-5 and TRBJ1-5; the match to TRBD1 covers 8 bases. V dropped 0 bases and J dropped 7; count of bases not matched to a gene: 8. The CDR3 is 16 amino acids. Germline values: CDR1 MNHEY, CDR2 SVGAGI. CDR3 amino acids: CASSYSRTGRVQPQHF. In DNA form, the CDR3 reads TGTGCCAGCAGTTACTCGCGGACAGGGAGGGTCCAGCCCCAGCATTTT.

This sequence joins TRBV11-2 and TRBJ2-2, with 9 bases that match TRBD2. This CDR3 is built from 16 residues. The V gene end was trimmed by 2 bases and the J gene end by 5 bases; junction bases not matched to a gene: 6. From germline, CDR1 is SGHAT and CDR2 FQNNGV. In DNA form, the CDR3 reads TGTGCCAGCAGCTTATACGGGACTAGCCTGACCGGGGAGCTGTTTTTT. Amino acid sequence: CASSLYGTSLTGELFF.

The CDR3 is CAWSVGRVAYEQYF. The DNA for the CDR3 is TGTGCCTGGAGTGTTGGCAGGGTGGCCTACGAGCAGTACTTC. The chain joins TRBV30 to TRBJ2-7; perhaps TRBD1 as D (5 bases). V was shortened by 0 bases and J by 2 bases, with 11 bases between the two germline ends. This CDR3 is 14 amino acids long. In germline, CDR1 is GTSNPN, CDR2 SVGIG (reference sequence).

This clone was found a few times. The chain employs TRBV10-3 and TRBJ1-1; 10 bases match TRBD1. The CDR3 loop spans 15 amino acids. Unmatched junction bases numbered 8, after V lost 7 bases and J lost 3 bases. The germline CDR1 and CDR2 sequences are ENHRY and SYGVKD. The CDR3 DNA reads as TGTGCCATCAAAAGACAGGGGGCGGGTGACACTGAAGCTTTCTTT. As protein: CAIKRQGAGDTEAFF.

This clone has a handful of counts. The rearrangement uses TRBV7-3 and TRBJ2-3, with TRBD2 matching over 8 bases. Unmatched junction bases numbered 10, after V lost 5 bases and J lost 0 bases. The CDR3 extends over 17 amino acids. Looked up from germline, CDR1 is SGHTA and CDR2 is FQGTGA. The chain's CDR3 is CASSEQSGGGSTDTQYF. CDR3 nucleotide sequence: TGTGCCAGCAGCGAACAGAGCGGGGGTGGTAGCACAGATACGCAGTATTTT.

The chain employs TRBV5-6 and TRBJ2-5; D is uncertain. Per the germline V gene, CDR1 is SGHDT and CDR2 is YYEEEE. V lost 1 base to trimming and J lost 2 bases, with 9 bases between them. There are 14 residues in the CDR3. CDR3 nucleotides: TGTGCCAGCAGCTTGCGCCTCGGGCAAGAGACCCAGTACTTC. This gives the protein CASSLRLGQETQYF.

This chain's CDR3 is CASSESVSYEQYF. Here the CDR3 DNA reads TGTGCCAGCAGTGAATCTGTCTCCTACGAGCAGTACTTC. The gene calls are TRBV6-1 and TRBJ2-7; D not certain. This CDR3 has 13 amino acids. Trimming removed 2 bases at V and 0 bases at J, with 5 bases between. Germline assignment: CDR1 MNHNS and CDR2 SASEGT.

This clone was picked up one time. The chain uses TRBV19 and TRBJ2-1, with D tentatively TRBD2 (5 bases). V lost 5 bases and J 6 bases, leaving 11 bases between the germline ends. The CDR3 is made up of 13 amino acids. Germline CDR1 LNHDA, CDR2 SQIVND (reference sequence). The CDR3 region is CASSLDSANEQFF. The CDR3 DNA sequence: TGTGCCAGTAGTTTGGACTCCGCCAATGAGCAGTTCTTC.

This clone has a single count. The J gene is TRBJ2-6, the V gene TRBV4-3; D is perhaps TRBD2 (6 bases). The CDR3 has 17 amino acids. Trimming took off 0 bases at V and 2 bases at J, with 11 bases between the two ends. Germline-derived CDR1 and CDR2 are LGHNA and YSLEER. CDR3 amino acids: CASSQDVGGTGANVLTF. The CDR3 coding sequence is TGCGCCAGCAGCCAAGACGTGGGAGGCACTGGGGCCAACGTCCTGACTTTC.

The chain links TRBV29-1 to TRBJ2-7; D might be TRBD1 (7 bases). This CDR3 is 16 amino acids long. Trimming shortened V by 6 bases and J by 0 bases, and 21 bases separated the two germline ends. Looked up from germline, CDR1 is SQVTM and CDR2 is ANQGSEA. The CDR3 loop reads CSVGGRGSFPSYEQYF. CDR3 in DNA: TGCAGCGTGGGGGGCAGGGGGTCTTTTCCCTCCTACGAGCAGTACTTC.

CDR3 region: CASSFLTGTNTEAFF. The CDR3 DNA sequence: TGTGCCAGCAGCTTCTTGACAGGGACGAACACTGAAGCTTTCTTT. The chain is built from TRBV11-3 and TRBJ1-1; 7 bases line up with TRBD1. Germline V gene sequence: CDR1 SGHNT, CDR2 YENEEA. This CDR3 has 15 amino acids. Losses at the gene ends were 3 bases for V and 1 base for J; bases not matched to a gene: 5.

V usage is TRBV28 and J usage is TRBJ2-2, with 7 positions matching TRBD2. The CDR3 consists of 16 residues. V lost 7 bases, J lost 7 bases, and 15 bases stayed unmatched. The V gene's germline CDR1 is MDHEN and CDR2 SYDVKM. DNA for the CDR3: TGTGCCAGCACCCGGCAGCGGGGCCTCGGGGGCGGGGAGCTGTTTTTT. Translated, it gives CASTRQRGLGGGELFF.

CDR3 in amino acids: CASSQVAGSYEQYF. The DNA for the CDR3 is TGCGCCAGCAGCCAAGTCGCGGGCTCCTACGAGCAGTACTTC. The chain uses TRBV4-1 and TRBJ2-7, with a tentative D call TRBD2 (5 bases). V was trimmed by 1 base and J by 0 bases, leaving 7 bases between them. This CDR3 contains 14 residues. The germline V gene encodes CDR1 MGHRA and CDR2 YSYEKL.

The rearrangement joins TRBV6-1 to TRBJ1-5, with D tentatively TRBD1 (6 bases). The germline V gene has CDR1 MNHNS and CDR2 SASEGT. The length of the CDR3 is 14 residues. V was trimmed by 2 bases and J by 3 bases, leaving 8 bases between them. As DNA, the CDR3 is TGTGCCAGCAGTGAAACAGGGTCCAATCAGCCCCAGCATTTT. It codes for CASSETGSNQPQHF.

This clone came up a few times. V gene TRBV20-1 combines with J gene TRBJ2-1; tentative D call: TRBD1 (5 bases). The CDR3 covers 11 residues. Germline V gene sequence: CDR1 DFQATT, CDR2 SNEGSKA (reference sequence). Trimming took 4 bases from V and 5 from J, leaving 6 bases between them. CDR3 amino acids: CSAMTDNEQFF. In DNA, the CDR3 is TGCAGTGCTATGACAGACAATGAGCAGTTCTTC.

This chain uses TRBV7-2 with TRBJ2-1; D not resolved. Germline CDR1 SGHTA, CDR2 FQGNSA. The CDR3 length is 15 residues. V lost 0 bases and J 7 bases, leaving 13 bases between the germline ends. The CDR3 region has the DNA TGTGCCAGCAGCTTAGCGCTAAACAGATTAAATGAGCAGTTCTTC. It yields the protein CASSLALNRLNEQFF.

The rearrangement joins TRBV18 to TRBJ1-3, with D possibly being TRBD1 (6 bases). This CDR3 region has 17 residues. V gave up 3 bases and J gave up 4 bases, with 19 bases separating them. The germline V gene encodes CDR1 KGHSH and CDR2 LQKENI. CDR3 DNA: TGTGCCAGCTCACCCTTTTTCGCAGGGGTAACGGGAAACACCATATATTTT. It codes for CASSPFFAGVTGNTIYF.

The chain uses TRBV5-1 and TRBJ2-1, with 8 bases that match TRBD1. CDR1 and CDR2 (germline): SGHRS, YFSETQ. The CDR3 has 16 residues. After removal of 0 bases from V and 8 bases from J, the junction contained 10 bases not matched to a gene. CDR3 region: CASSLGQGQKKDEQFF. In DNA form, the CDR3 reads TGCGCCAGCAGCTTGGGACAGGGGCAAAAAAAAGATGAGCAGTTCTTC. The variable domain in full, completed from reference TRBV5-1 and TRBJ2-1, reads KAGVTQTPRYLIKTRGQQVTLSCSPISGHRSVSWYQQTPGQGLQFLFEYFSETQRNKGNFPGRFSGRQFSNSRSEMNVSTLELGDSALYLCASSLGQGQKKDEQFFGPGTRLTVL.

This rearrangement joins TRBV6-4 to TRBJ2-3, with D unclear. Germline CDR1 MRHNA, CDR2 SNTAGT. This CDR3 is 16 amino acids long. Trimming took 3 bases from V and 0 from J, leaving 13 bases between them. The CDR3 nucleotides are TGTGCCAGCAGTGAATCTCCAGCGTCTAGCACAGATACGCAGTATTTT. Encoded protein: CASSESPASSTDTQYF.

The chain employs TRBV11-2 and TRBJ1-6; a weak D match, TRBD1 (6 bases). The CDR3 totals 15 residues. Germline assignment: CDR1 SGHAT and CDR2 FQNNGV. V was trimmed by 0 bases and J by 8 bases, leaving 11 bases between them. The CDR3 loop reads CASSLDIAGDSPLHF. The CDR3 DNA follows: TGTGCCAGCAGCTTAGATATAGCAGGGGATTCACCCCTCCACTTT.

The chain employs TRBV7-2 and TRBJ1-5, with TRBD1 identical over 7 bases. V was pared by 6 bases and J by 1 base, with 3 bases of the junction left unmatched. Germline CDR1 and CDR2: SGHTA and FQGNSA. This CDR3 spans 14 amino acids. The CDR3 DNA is TGTGCCAGCAGTCGGACAGGAAGCAATCAGCCCCAGCATTTT. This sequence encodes CASSRTGSNQPQHF.

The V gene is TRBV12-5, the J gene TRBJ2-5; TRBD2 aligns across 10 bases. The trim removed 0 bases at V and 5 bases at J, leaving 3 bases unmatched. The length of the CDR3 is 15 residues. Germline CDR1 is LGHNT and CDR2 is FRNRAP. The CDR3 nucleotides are TGTGCTAGTGGTTTGGTAGCGGGGGGGCCGGAGACCCAGTACTTC. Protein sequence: CASGLVAGGPETQYF.

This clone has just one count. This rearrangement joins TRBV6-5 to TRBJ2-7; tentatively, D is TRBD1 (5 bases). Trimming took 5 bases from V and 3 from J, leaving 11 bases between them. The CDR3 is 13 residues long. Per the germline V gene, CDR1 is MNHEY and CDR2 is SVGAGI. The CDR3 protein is CASSPTENYEQYF. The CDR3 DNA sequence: TGTGCCAGCAGTCCGACAGAAAACTACGAGCAGTACTTC.

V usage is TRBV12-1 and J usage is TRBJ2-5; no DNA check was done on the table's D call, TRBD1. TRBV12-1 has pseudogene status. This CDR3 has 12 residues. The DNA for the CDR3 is TGTGCCAGCAGCAATTCACAGGAGACCCAGTACTTC. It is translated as CASSNSQETQYF.